This TCR beta chain was sequenced in a study of blood T cells in healthy people across ages. The overall study: In model experiments, template switching was able to capture about one barcoded beta molecule for every two T cells that were present.

The ends lost 5 bases at V and 6 bases at J; junction bases unmatched: 5. There are 14 residues in the CDR3. In germline, CDR1 is DFQATT, CDR2 SNEGSKA (reference sequence). The authors ran a second PCR of about 7 to 11 cycles using a sample-barcoded 5' primer and a J-beta primer mix. The template-switch adaptor, which had 12 random nucleotides, put a tag on each cDNA molecule. TCRdb independently ran MiXCR on the 5' RACE reads; one entry per CDR3 protein. Of about 680,000 distinct CDR3 sequences listed, 49% were seen once; the top ten hold approximately 32%. A few counts support this clonotype. The TCR originated in a woman aged 55-69 years in good health. J is TRBJ2-4 and V is TRBV20-1; 12 nucleotides match TRBD2. Sequencing was done on a sample of blood. In DNA, the CDR3 is TGCAGTGCTCCTTGGGGACTAGCGGGAAACATTCAGTACTTC. As protein: CSAPWGLAGNIQYF.